This T cell receptor (beta chain) was recorded in a study of early T cells in non-severe SARS-CoV-2 infection. Across the study: The study sequenced bulk RNA from unsorted whole blood, with chains unpaired. General study results and limits: In VDJdb matching, anti-spike CD8 responses were favored while private and CD4 specificities went missing.

Many counts were recorded for this clonotype. What it binds is unknown. Individual cDNA molecules carried attached unique molecular identifiers. MiXCR was run by TCRdb on the 5' RACE reads, yielding one entry per CDR3 protein. The table includes tens of thousands of distinct CDR3 sequences, roughly a tenth detected once. With 6 bases removed from V and 0 bases from J, the gap between germline ends came to 9 bases. The germline V gene encodes CDR1 ENHRY and CDR2 SYGVKD. This CDR3 is built from 13 residues. The clonotype comes from an adult who was a healthcare worker with PCR-confirmed SARS-CoV-2 infection or an uninfected control (not recorded which). This sequence joins TRBV10-3 and TRBJ2-7; D is possibly TRBD1 or TRBD2 (5 bases each). The specimen sequenced was whole blood. Here the CDR3 DNA reads TGTGCCATCAGGGGGACGGACTCCTACGAGCAGTACTTC. It is translated as CAIRGTDSYEQYF.